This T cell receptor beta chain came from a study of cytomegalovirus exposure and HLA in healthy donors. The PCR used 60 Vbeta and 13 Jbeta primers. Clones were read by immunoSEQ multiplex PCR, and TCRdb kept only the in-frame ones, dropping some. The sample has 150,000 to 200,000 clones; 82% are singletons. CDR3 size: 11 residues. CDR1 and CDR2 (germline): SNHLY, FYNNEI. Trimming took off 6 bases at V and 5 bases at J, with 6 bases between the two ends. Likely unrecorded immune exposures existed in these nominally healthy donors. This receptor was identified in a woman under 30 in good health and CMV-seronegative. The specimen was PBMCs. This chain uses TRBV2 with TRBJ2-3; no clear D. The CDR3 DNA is TGTGCCAGCAGCGCTAAAGATACGCAGTATTTT. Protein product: CASSAKDTQYF.